A selection of T cell receptor beta chains follows, all from one sample in a study of T cells after yellow fever vaccination. TCRdb used MiXCR to reprocess the 5' RACE reads, holding one entry per CDR3 protein. This table holds hundreds of thousands of distinct CDR3 sequences, roughly an eighth found once. Sequencing used PBMCs, obtained on the day of the yellow fever booster vaccination. The receptors shown here come from a man aged 25-45 years who received the YFV17D yellow fever vaccine. Each CDR3 is given with its conserved first and last residue. Fields, in order: clone size, J gene, D gene, V gene, CDR3 protein, CDR3 DNA. D genes are given only for firm matches. The size of a clone is reported for some rows only, either as once, few or many, or as a class for expanded clones.

clone size: .
J gene: TRBJ2-3
D gene: .
V gene: TRBV10-3
CDR3 protein: CAIAGGTDTQYF
CDR3 DNA: TGTGCCATCGCTGGAGGCACAGATACGCAGTATTTT

clone size: few
J gene: TRBJ1-2
D gene: TRBD1
V gene: TRBV25-1
CDR3 protein: CASSGTGGYGYTF
CDR3 DNA: TGTGCCAGCTCCGGGACAGGTGGATATGGCTACACCTTC

clone size: .
J gene: TRBJ2-3
D gene: .
V gene: TRBV7-2
CDR3 protein: CASKGASGSTDTQYF
CDR3 DNA: TGTGCCAGCAAGGGGGCTAGCGGTAGCACAGATACGCAGTATTTT

clone size: few
J gene: TRBJ2-1
D gene: .
V gene: TRBV4-1
CDR3 protein: CASSHDPPPALYNEQFF
CDR3 DNA: TGCGCCAGCAGCCACGACCCTCCCCCTGCCCTCTACAATGAGCAGTTCTTC

clone size: .
J gene: TRBJ2-5
D gene: .
V gene: TRBV19
CDR3 protein: CASSMVGPQETQYF
CDR3 DNA: TGTGCCAGTAGTATGGTGGGGCCCCAAGAGACCCAGTACTTC

clone size: many
J gene: TRBJ2-5
D gene: .
V gene: TRBV7-9
CDR3 protein: CASSFMEGETQYF
CDR3 DNA: TGTGCCAGCAGCTTCATGGAGGGAGAGACCCAGTACTTC

clone size: few
J gene: TRBJ2-3
D gene: .
V gene: TRBV7-2
CDR3 protein: CASSLARAPPAGAQYF
CDR3 DNA: TGTGCCAGCAGCTTAGCGAGGGCGCCCCCCGCCGGAGCGCAGTATTTT

clone size: .
J gene: TRBJ2-7
D gene: .
V gene: TRBV20-1
CDR3 protein: CSASHQGGSYEQYF
CDR3 DNA: TGCAGTGCCAGCCACCAAGGAGGCTCTTACGAGCAGTACTTC

clone size: few
J gene: TRBJ2-1
D gene: .
V gene: TRBV7-9
CDR3 protein: CASSYTGNEQFF
CDR3 DNA: TGTGCCAGCAGCTATACAGGGAATGAGCAGTTCTTC

clone size: many
J gene: TRBJ2-2
D gene: TRBD2
V gene: TRBV7-2
CDR3 protein: CASSLKLAGGIAGELFF
CDR3 DNA: TGTGCCAGCAGCTTAAAACTAGCGGGAGGGATAGCCGGGGAGCTGTTTTTT

clone size: few
J gene: TRBJ2-1
D gene: .
V gene: TRBV12-5
CDR3 protein: CASGLEAVSYNEQFF
CDR3 DNA: TGTGCTAGTGGTTTGGAGGCAGTCTCCTACAATGAGCAGTTCTTC

clone size: .
J gene: TRBJ1-5
D gene: .
V gene: TRBV7-2
CDR3 protein: CASSPVGAQPQHF
CDR3 DNA: TGTGCCAGCAGCCCCGTAGGTGCTCAGCCCCAGCATTTT

clone size: few
J gene: TRBJ1-6
D gene: .
V gene: TRBV18
CDR3 protein: CASSTQANSPLHF
CDR3 DNA: TGTGCCAGCTCAACTCAGGCCAATTCACCCCTCCACTTT

clone size: few
J gene: TRBJ2-1
D gene: TRBD2
V gene: TRBV6-2/TRBV6-3
CDR3 protein: CASSYLAEVYNEQFF
CDR3 DNA: TGTGCCAGCAGTTACCTAGCGGAAGTCTACAATGAGCAGTTCTTC

clone size: .
J gene: TRBJ2-5
D gene: TRBD1
V gene: TRBV5-4
CDR3 protein: CASKGGGQSSFQETQYF
CDR3 DNA: TGTGCCAGCAAAGGGGGCGGACAGAGCTCCTTCCAAGAGACCCAGTACTTC

clone size: few
J gene: TRBJ2-2
D gene: TRBD2
V gene: TRBV20-1
CDR3 protein: CSARPSGRLTGELFF
CDR3 DNA: TGCAGTGCTAGACCTAGCGGGAGGCTTACCGGGGAGCTGTTTTTT

clone size: many
J gene: TRBJ2-5
D gene: .
V gene: TRBV5-5
CDR3 protein: CASSLGAEQTQYF
CDR3 DNA: TGTGCCAGCAGCTTGGGCGCTGAACAGACCCAGTACTTC

clone size: .
J gene: TRBJ1-1
D gene: TRBD1
V gene: TRBV6-5
CDR3 protein: CASSYGRGVTEAFF
CDR3 DNA: TGTGCCAGCAGTTACGGCAGGGGGGTCACTGAAGCTTTCTTT

clone size: .
J gene: TRBJ2-1
D gene: TRBD2
V gene: TRBV12-3/TRBV12-4
CDR3 protein: CASNNGLAGEHYNEQFF
CDR3 DNA: TGTGCCAGCAACAACGGACTAGCGGGAGAGCACTACAATGAGCAGTTCTTC

clone size: .
J gene: TRBJ2-2
D gene: .
V gene: TRBV7-2
CDR3 protein: CASSRRPGGNTGELFF
CDR3 DNA: TGTGCCAGCAGCCGTCGACCCGGGGGCAACACCGGGGAGCTGTTTTTT

clone size: few
J gene: TRBJ2-7
D gene: TRBD2
V gene: TRBV3-1
CDR3 protein: CASSHTSGRAYEQYF
CDR3 DNA: TGTGCCAGCAGTCATACTAGCGGGAGGGCCTACGAGCAGTACTTC

clone size: few
J gene: TRBJ1-5
D gene: .
V gene: TRBV10-2
CDR3 protein: CATSSDLRGASNQPQHF
CDR3 DNA: TGCGCCACCTCCTCGGATCTACGAGGAGCTAGCAATCAGCCCCAGCATTTT

clone size: few
J gene: TRBJ2-1
D gene: .
V gene: TRBV19
CDR3 protein: CASTLGGEQFF
CDR3 DNA: TGTGCCAGTACCCTGGGGGGTGAGCAGTTCTTC

clone size: .
J gene: TRBJ1-2
D gene: .
V gene: TRBV10-1
CDR3 protein: CASSEGPGYGYTF
CDR3 DNA: TGCGCCAGCAGTGAGGGGCCGGGCTATGGCTACACCTTC

clone size: many
J gene: TRBJ2-1
D gene: TRBD2
V gene: TRBV6-1
CDR3 protein: CASKTSSGSVSYNEQFF
CDR3 DNA: TGTGCCAGCAAAACGTCTAGCGGGAGTGTCTCCTACAATGAGCAGTTCTTC

clone size: .
J gene: TRBJ2-7
D gene: .
V gene: TRBV20-1
CDR3 protein: CSASDWGDGEQYF
CDR3 DNA: TGCAGTGCAAGTGATTGGGGCGACGGCGAGCAGTACTTC

clone size: few
J gene: TRBJ2-3
D gene: .
V gene: TRBV27
CDR3 protein: CASSPEGSTDTQYF
CDR3 DNA: TGTGCCAGCAGCCCTGAGGGAAGCACAGATACGCAGTATTTT